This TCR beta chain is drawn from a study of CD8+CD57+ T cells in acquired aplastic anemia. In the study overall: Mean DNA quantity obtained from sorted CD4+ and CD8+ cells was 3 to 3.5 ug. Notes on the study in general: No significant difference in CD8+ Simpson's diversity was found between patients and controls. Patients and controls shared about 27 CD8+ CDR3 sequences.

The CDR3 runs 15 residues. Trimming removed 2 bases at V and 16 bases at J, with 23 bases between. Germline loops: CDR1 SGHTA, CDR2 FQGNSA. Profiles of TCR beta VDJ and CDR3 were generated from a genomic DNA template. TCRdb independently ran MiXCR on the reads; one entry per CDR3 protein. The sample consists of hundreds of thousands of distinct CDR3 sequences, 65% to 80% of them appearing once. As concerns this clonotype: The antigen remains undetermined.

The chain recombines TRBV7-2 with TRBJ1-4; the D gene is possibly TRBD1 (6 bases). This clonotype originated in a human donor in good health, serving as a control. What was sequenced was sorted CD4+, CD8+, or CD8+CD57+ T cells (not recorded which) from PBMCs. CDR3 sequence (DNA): TGTGCCAGCAGCTTACGCGGGGGCAACTATGGCTACACGTTTTTT. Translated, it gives CASSLRGGNYGYTFF.